The 5 T cell receptor beta chains below come from one sample, sequenced in a study of T cell responses to AZD1222 COVID-19 vaccine. Assay: immunoSEQ multiplex PCR; the TCRdb copy retains only in-frame clones and omits some. The sample gives roughly 130,000 clones, roughly 93% of which show up once; about 1.5% is in the top ten. The specimen comprised peripheral blood, sampled on day 0 of AZD1222 vaccination. These receptors all stem from an adult in good health.

The chain combines TRBV12-5 with TRBJ2-7; 8 bases match TRBD1. Trimming at V came to 3 bases and at J to 12 bases, leaving 7 bases not matched to a gene. This CDR3 contains 12 residues. Germline V lookup: CDR1 LGHNT, CDR2 FRNRAP. The CDR3 spells CASGFPRGRMYF. For the CDR3, the DNA is TGTGCTAGTGGTTTTCCCAGGGGGCGAATGTACTTC.

V gene TRBV19 combines with J gene TRBJ2-2; 8 bases are shared with TRBD1. Germline V gene data show CDR1 as LNHDA and CDR2 as SQIVND (reference sequence). The V segment lost 2 bases and the J segment 5 bases; nucleotides outside the gene matches: 4. This CDR3 comprises 15 residues. The CDR3 reads CASSIPGQDTGELFF. The DNA for the CDR3 is TGTGCCAGTAGTATACCGGGACAGGATACCGGGGAGCTGTTTTTT. Looking up the rest from reference TRBV19 and TRBJ2-2 gives the full variable domain: DGGITQSPKYLFRKEGQNVTLSCEQNLNHDAMYWYRQDPGQGLRLIYYSQIVNDFQKGDIAEGYSVSREKKESFPLTVTSAQKNPTAFYLCASSIPGQDTGELFFGEGSRLTVL.

This CDR3 is CASSLVAAKGSPLHF. CDR3 coding DNA: TGTGCCAGCAGCTTGGTGGCCGCTAAAGGTTCACCCCTCCACTTT. The chain employs TRBV5-6 and TRBJ1-6; no reliable D call. V gave up 0 bases and J gave up 9 bases, with 13 bases separating them. The CDR3 loop spans 15 amino acids. Germline CDR1 SGHDT, CDR2 YYEEEE.

This clone was seen only a few times. The rearrangement uses TRBV7-8 and TRBJ1-4; no reliable D call. Deletions cut 5 bases from V and 7 bases from J, with 11 bases between. The CDR3 covers 13 residues. Germline V lookup: CDR1 SGHVS, CDR2 FQNEAQ. The CDR3, as DNA: TGTGCCAGCAGCGCCCCGCGGGGTGAAAAACTGTTTTTT. It translates to CASSAPRGEKLFF.

This clone was detected once. V usage is TRBV3-1 (or the pseudogene TRBV3-2) and J usage is TRBJ2-1, with 10 bases lining up with TRBD2. The ends lost 0 bases at V and 8 bases at J; junction bases unmatched: 10. The CDR3 runs 17 residues. From germline, CDR1 is LGHDT and CDR2 YNNKEL (reference sequence). DNA of the CDR3: TGTGCCAGCAGCCAAGAACTAGGCCTAGCGGGAGTGGATGAGCAGTTCTTC. Protein product: CASSQELGLAGVDEQFF.